This T cell receptor beta chain was captured by sequencing in a study of blood T cell repertoires in COVID-19. Study summary: PBMCs, B-cell-depleted T cells, or T cells were the source of the cDNA or gDNA that made up the material.

The CDR3 runs 16 residues. From germline, CDR1 is LNHNV and CDR2 YYDKDF (reference sequence). The ends lost 6 bases at V and 4 bases at J; junction bases unmatched: 12. Authors' processing steps: It was from reference gene primer amplification that nucleated cell counts were estimated. Sequencing was performed with immunoSEQ multiplex PCR; in TCRdb, only in-frame clones are kept and a portion is missing. The DNA was the basis for D and trimming; V, J and clone size are from that table. The sample records fewer than 200,000 clones, 84% being singletons. The clonotype originates from a human donor in a cohort sampled during active COVID-19. Specimen: peripheral blood. The chain joins TRBV15 to TRBJ2-1, with 7 bases fitting TRBD2. CDR3 sequence reads: CATRDASGSTYNEQFF. The CDR3 DNA is TGTGCCACCAGGGACGCTAGCGGATCCACATACAATGAGCAGTTCTTC.